Each of the 9 T cell receptor beta chains below was sequenced from the same sample in a study of blood T cell repertoires in COVID-19. Sequenced by immunoSEQ multiplex PCR; TCRdb stores in-frame clones only, minus some. The sample holds some 48,000 clones, under 95% seen once. Sequenced: peripheral blood. These receptors were collected from a man in his 70s with active COVID-19.

V usage is TRBV18 and J usage is TRBJ1-1, with 9 bases fitting TRBD1. The CDR3 runs 13 residues. V lost 3 bases, J lost 8 bases, and 4 bases stayed unmatched. Germline V gives CDR1 KGHSH, CDR2 LQKENI. CDR3 in amino acids: CASSPGQGIEAFF. The CDR3 DNA reads as TGTGCCAGCTCACCTGGACAGGGGATCGAAGCTTTCTTT.

The CDR3 nucleotides read TGCAGCGTGGGCTCTGACAGGACCTATGGCTACACCTTC. Translated, it gives CSVGSDRTYGYTF. V and J are TRBV29-1 and TRBJ1-2; a weak D match, TRBD1 (6 bases). Germline V lookup: CDR1 SQVTM, CDR2 ANQGSEA. The CDR3 totals 13 residues. Trimming took off 6 bases at V and 4 bases at J, with 15 bases between the two ends.

The chain carries TRBV10-3 and TRBJ2-5; 7 bases are shared with TRBD1. Germline values: CDR1 ENHRY, CDR2 SYGVKD. This CDR3 region has 13 residues. The J segment lost 1 base and the V segment lost 5 bases, leaving 1 base of the junction unmatched. The CDR3 sequence: CAISRTGQETQYF. The CDR3 DNA reads TGTGCCATCAGTCGGACAGGCCAAGAGACCCAGTACTTC.

This sequence joins TRBV21-1 and TRBJ2-1; the D call of TRBD1 is as the table states it, not checked on the DNA. TRBV21-1 is a pseudogene locus. The CDR3 has 16 residues. CDR3 DNA: TGTGCCAGCAGCAAATCAGGGGGAAGGGCCTACAATGAGCAGTTCTTC. It translates to CASSKSGGRAYNEQFF.

The V and J genes are TRBV28 and TRBJ2-2, with a weak D call TRBD2 (6 bases). Germline-derived CDR1 and CDR2 are MDHEN and SYDVKM. V was clipped by 5 bases and J by 3 bases, with 22 bases between them. This CDR3 has 18 amino acids. The CDR3 loop is CASSPPRLRGAYTGELFF. CDR3 nucleotides: TGTGCCAGCAGTCCCCCTAGATTGCGGGGTGCGTACACCGGGGAGCTGTTTTTT.

The J gene is TRBJ1-4, the V gene TRBV5-4; no reliable D call. Germline V gives CDR1 SGHNT, CDR2 YYREEE (reference sequence). V was pared by 5 bases and J by 4 bases, with 15 bases between. This CDR3 has 15 amino acids. CDR3 sequence reads: CASRLEVRGNEKLFF. DNA for the CDR3: TGTGCCAGCAGGCTTGAAGTAAGAGGTAATGAAAAACTGTTTTTT.

The gene calls are TRBV7-9 and TRBJ2-1; 8 bases agree with TRBD1. This CDR3 comprises 15 residues. Germline V gene data show CDR1 as SEHNR and CDR2 as FQNEAQ (reference sequence). V lost 5 bases to trimming and J lost 6 bases; unmatched junction nucleotides: 9. The CDR3 spells CASSLLTGVGNEQFF. As DNA, the CDR3 is TGTGCCAGCAGCCTCCTGACAGGGGTAGGCAATGAGCAGTTCTTC.

The rearrangement links TRBV19 to TRBJ2-1; 10 positions agree with TRBD2. Germline CDR1 and CDR2: LNHDA and SQIVND (reference sequence). This CDR3 contains 15 residues. V shed 3 bases, J shed 8 bases, and the junction held 7 bases outside the gene matches. The chain's CDR3 is CASSMGLASGDEQFF. The CDR3 DNA follows: TGTGCCAGTAGTATGGGACTAGCGAGTGGCGATGAGCAGTTCTTC.

The chain joins TRBV6-5 to TRBJ2-7; 15 bases fit TRBD2. Germline assignment: CDR1 MNHEY and CDR2 SVGAGI. CDR3 size: 14 residues. V was clipped by 6 bases and J by 6 bases; unmatched bases: 3. The CDR3 region is CASRGGLAGGEQYF. The CDR3 DNA is TGTGCCAGCAGGGGGGGACTAGCGGGAGGCGAGCAGTACTTC.